This T cell receptor (beta chain) was retrieved from a study of CD8 T cells in ankylosing spondylitis. Turning to this clonotype: Its specificity is not known.

In TCRdb, the 5' RACE reads were re-called with MiXCR into one record per CDR3 protein. The sample shows 250,000 to 300,000 distinct CDR3 sequences, around 18% of them seen only once. V lost 1 base, J lost 2 bases, and 8 bases stayed unmatched. Germline CDR1 reads LGHDT; CDR2 reads YNNKEL (reference sequence). The CDR3 is made up of 18 amino acids. Findings and caveats of the study: Disease-linked clones bore a CD8+ phenotype and were relatively rare in peripheral blood.

The source is a male donor with ankylosing spondylitis or in good health (not recorded which). The chain carries TRBV3-1 and TRBJ2-3; the match to TRBD2 covers 11 bases. Input material: blood, either unsorted or a sorted T cell fraction (not recorded which). The CDR3 sequence: CASSQGRLAGGFTDTQYF. The CDR3 region has the DNA TGTGCCAGCAGCCAAGGGCGCCTAGCGGGGGGATTCACAGATACGCAGTATTTT.